These 30 T cell receptor beta chains originate from one sample sequenced in a study of blood T cell repertoires in COVID-19. Clones were read by immunoSEQ multiplex PCR, and TCRdb kept only the in-frame ones, dropping some. The table shows nearly 90,000 clones, with roughly 87% occurring only once. Sequences were obtained from peripheral blood. The receptors were gathered from a man aged 18 to 35 with COVID-19, enrolled during active disease.

This clone appeared a few times. V and J are TRBV29-1 and TRBJ1-4, with D possibly matching TRBD1 (6 bases). The CDR3 is made up of 12 amino acids. The V gene lost 7 bases and the J gene lost 5 bases, with 11 bases spanning the gap. In germline, CDR1 is SQVTM, CDR2 ANQGSEA. The CDR3 here is CSGQERNEKLFF. CDR3 nucleotides: TGCAGCGGACAGGAAAGGAATGAAAAACTGTTTTTT.

The rearrangement joins TRBV3-1 (or the pseudogene TRBV3-2) to TRBJ1-1, with TRBD1 as a possible D gene (6 bases). Germline CDR1 LGHDT, CDR2 YNNKEL (reference sequence). V lost 4 bases, J lost 3 bases, and 18 bases lay in between. The CDR3 runs 16 residues. CDR3 protein: CASSPRRGGWDTEAFF. In nucleotides, the CDR3 is TGTGCCAGCAGCCCCCGAAGGGGGGGCTGGGACACTGAAGCTTTCTTT.

The chain is built from TRBV11-2 and TRBJ2-2; D perhaps matches TRBD1 (5 bases). V was trimmed by 3 bases and J by 2 bases, leaving 7 bases between them. Germline V lookup: CDR1 SGHAT, CDR2 FQNNGV. This CDR3 spans 14 amino acids. This CDR3 is CASSLTANTGELFF. CDR3 DNA sequence: TGTGCCAGCAGCTTGACAGCAAACACCGGGGAGCTGTTTTTT.

The chain combines TRBV28 with TRBJ2-7, with a tentative D call TRBD1 (6 bases). V was shortened by 1 base and J by 5 bases, with 12 bases between the two germline ends. From germline, CDR1 is MDHEN and CDR2 SYDVKM. The CDR3 is made up of 14 amino acids. The CDR3 here is CASSLYRDSDEQYF. CDR3 nucleotide sequence: TGTGCCAGCAGTTTATACAGGGATAGCGACGAGCAGTACTTC.

This chain connects TRBV4-1 to TRBJ1-5; perhaps TRBD1 as D (6 bases). V was clipped by 0 bases and J by 6 bases, with 24 bases between them. The CDR3 sequence is 19 residues long. The germline V gene has CDR1 MGHRA and CDR2 YSYEKL. CDR3 sequence (DNA): TGCGCCAGCAGCCAAGATGAAAGTAGTATGGCAGGGGAGGGTCAGCCCCAGCATTTT. Protein product: CASSQDESSMAGEGQPQHF.

This clone was picked up one time. The rearrangement joins TRBV2 to TRBJ2-2, with 7 nucleotides matching TRBD2. The germline V gene has CDR1 SNHLY and CDR2 FYNNEI. There are 15 residues in the CDR3. J lost 3 bases, V lost 10 bases, and 11 bases had no gene match. CDR3 region: CAIPFFGRDTGELFF. DNA for the CDR3: TGTGCCATACCCTTTTTTGGGAGGGACACCGGGGAGCTGTTTTTT.

The V and J genes are TRBV4-3 and TRBJ2-7; D perhaps matches TRBD1 (5 bases). In germline, CDR1 is LGHNA, CDR2 YSLEER. Between the trimmed V and J ends, which lost 0 bases and 2 bases, there was a span of 14 bases. CDR3 length equals 16 residues. The CDR3 loop reads CASSQDTGVTPYEQYF. CDR3 DNA sequence: TGCGCCAGCAGCCAAGATACAGGCGTAACTCCCTACGAGCAGTACTTC.

This clone was observed once. The chain uses TRBV14 and TRBJ1-5; weak D call: TRBD1 (5 bases). In germline, CDR1 is SGHDN, CDR2 FVKESK. The V end was cut by 3 bases, the J end by 7 bases, with 10 bases between. The CDR3 loop spans 13 amino acids. CDR3 in DNA: TGTGCCAGCAGCCACGGAGGGGCGCAGCCCCAGCATTTT. Protein sequence: CASSHGGAQPQHF.

The chain is built from TRBV9 and TRBJ2-1; possible D gene TRBD2, 6 bases. The CDR3 contains 16 residues. The V gene lost 0 bases and the J gene lost 3 bases, with 13 bases spanning the gap. CDR1 is SGDLS and CDR2 is YYNGEE in the germline V gene. CDR3 region: CASSVGSGAHYNEQFF. CDR3 sequence (DNA): TGTGCCAGCAGCGTAGGCTCGGGAGCCCACTACAATGAGCAGTTCTTC. Using reference TRBV9 and TRBJ2-1 for the parts outside the CDR3, the full variable domain is DSGVTQTPKHLITATGQRVTLRCSPRSGDLSVYWYQQSLDQGLQFLIQYYNGEERAKGNILERFSAQQFPDLHSELNLSSLELGDSALYFCASSVGSGAHYNEQFFGPGTRLTVL.

The chain has TRBV15 and TRBJ1-1; D ambiguous. Trimming stripped 0 bases from V and 1 base from J, with 6 bases between. CDR3 length: 14 amino acids. Per germline, CDR1 LNHNV and CDR2 YYDKDF (reference sequence). The CDR3 DNA reads TGTGCCACCAGCAGAGATCACTGGAACACTGAAGCTTTCTTT. It is translated as CATSRDHWNTEAFF.

This clone has just a few counts. The rearrangement joins TRBV9 to TRBJ2-7; 8 bases align to TRBD1. This CDR3 is built from 14 residues. Germline V gives CDR1 SGDLS, CDR2 YYNGEE. Trimming removed 4 bases from V and 5 bases from J; junction bases left unmatched: 8. The CDR3 coding sequence is TGTGCCAGCAGCCCCCCGACAGGGGAGGACGAGCAGTACTTC. Protein product: CASSPPTGEDEQYF.

This clone came up once. The genes are TRBV14 and TRBJ2-2; D remains unclear. The ends were cut back, 5 bases at V and 4 bases at J, with 8 bases in the middle. Germline-derived CDR1 and CDR2 are SGHDN and FVKESK. The CDR3 is made up of 13 amino acids. CDR3 sequence: CASSAAITGELFF. CDR3 nucleotide sequence: TGTGCCAGCAGCGCGGCGATCACCGGGGAGCTGTTTTTT.

The rearrangement links TRBV11-2 to TRBJ2-1, with D tentatively TRBD1 (6 bases). This CDR3 has 15 amino acids. Per the germline V gene, CDR1 is SGHAT and CDR2 is FQNNGV. The V end lost 5 bases, the J end lost 0 bases, and 11 bases lay between the germline ends. CDR3 coding DNA: TGTGCCAGCAGCCCAGGGGATAGCTCCTACAATGAGCAGTTCTTC. Its translation: CASSPGDSSYNEQFF.

The J gene is TRBJ2-3, the V gene TRBV9; 9 bases line up with TRBD2. Germline trimming cut 3 bases from V and 0 bases from J; bases unmatched to any gene: 2. The CDR3 has 15 amino acids. Germline CDR1 reads SGDLS; CDR2 reads YYNGEE. The CDR3 bases are TGTGCCAGCAGCGGAAGCGGGAGGAGCACAGATACGCAGTATTTT. Protein: CASSGSGRSTDTQYF. The full variable domain, with the rest looked up from reference TRBV9 and TRBJ2-3, is DSGVTQTPKHLITATGQRVTLRCSPRSGDLSVYWYQQSLDQGLQFLIQYYNGEERAKGNILERFSAQQFPDLHSELNLSSLELGDSALYFCASSGSGRSTDTQYFGPGTRLTVL.

The chain has TRBV2 and TRBJ2-1; tentative D call: TRBD2 (6 bases). The germline CDR1 and CDR2 sequences are SNHLY and FYNNEI. This CDR3 is 14 amino acids long. The V end was cut by 2 bases, the J end by 4 bases, with 9 bases between. CDR3 protein: CASSENGGYNEQFF. The CDR3 DNA follows: TGTGCCAGCAGTGAAAACGGGGGATACAATGAGCAGTTCTTC.

This clone was detected a few times. The chain joins TRBV28 to TRBJ2-2; D might be TRBD1 (6 bases). The germline V gene encodes CDR1 MDHEN and CDR2 SYDVKM. The V gene lost 6 bases and the J gene lost 2 bases, with 13 bases spanning the gap. The length of the CDR3 is 15 residues. Here the CDR3 reads CASRTQGRNTGELFF. The CDR3 DNA reads as TGTGCCAGCAGGACACAGGGAAGAAACACCGGGGAGCTGTTTTTT.

The V call is TRBV6-2 or TRBV6-3, the J call TRBJ2-7; 7 bases agree with TRBD1. Unmatched junction bases numbered 7, after V lost 2 bases and J lost 6 bases. From germline, CDR1 is MNHEY and CDR2 SVGEGT. CDR3 length: 14 residues. DNA for the CDR3: TGTGCCAGCAGTTACGGCCAGGGGGTAGTCGAGCAGTACTTC. The encoded protein is CASSYGQGVVEQYF.

The chain has TRBV15 and TRBJ2-1; the match to TRBD2 covers 7 bases. This CDR3 region has 14 residues. V was pared by 1 base and J by 9 bases, with 6 bases of the junction left unmatched. Per the germline V gene, CDR1 is LNHNV and CDR2 is YYDKDF (reference sequence). The DNA of the CDR3 is TGTGCCACCAGCAGAGGTCTAGCGGAAGGTGAGCAGTTCTTC. It is translated as CATSRGLAEGEQFF.

This chain connects TRBV5-1 to TRBJ2-5, with a weak D call TRBD2 (6 bases). Germline V gene lookup returns CDR1 SGHRS and CDR2 YFSETQ. The CDR3 is 14 residues long. The V and J ends lost 2 bases and 2 bases respectively, with 10 bases between them. CDR3 coding DNA: TGCGCCAGCAGCTTTTGGGGGGTACAAGAGACCCAGTACTTC. Translated: CASSFWGVQETQYF.

The chain couples TRBV19 to TRBJ2-7; possibly TRBD2 for D (6 bases). CDR1 LNHDA and CDR2 SQIVND come from the germline V gene (reference sequence). This CDR3 is 15 amino acids long. V was trimmed by 3 bases and J by 1 base, leaving 13 bases between them. The CDR3 DNA reads TGTGCCAGTAGTATCAGGGACTCCCCGTCCTACGAGCAGTACTTC. This sequence encodes CASSIRDSPSYEQYF.

This clone occurred once. The chain carries TRBV11-3 and TRBJ2-3; 9 positions match TRBD2. Germline CDR1 and CDR2: SGHNT and YENEEA. The CDR3 has 17 amino acids. The ends lost 1 base at V and 0 bases at J; junction bases unmatched: 5. The CDR3 DNA follows: TGTGCCAGCAGCTTAGGGAAGCGGGAGGCTAGCACAGATACGCAGTATTTT. It codes for CASSLGKREASTDTQYF.

The V call is TRBV5-6, the J call TRBJ1-3, with D perhaps TRBD1 (5 bases). The V gene's germline CDR1 is SGHDT and CDR2 YYEEEE. Deletions cut 0 bases from V and 1 base from J, with 11 bases between. The CDR3 spans 16 residues. The CDR3 DNA sequence: TGTGCCAGCAGCTTGGCGGGCGGGGCTTCTGGAAACACCATATATTTT. It codes for CASSLAGGASGNTIYF.

This sequence joins TRBV28 and TRBJ1-6; D unclear. Germline lookup yields CDR1 MDHEN and CDR2 SYDVKM. V lost 3 bases to trimming and J lost 7 bases, with 4 bases between them. There are 12 residues in the CDR3. DNA of the CDR3: TGTGCCAGCAGTTTGTCGAATTCACCCCTCCACTTT. Its protein is CASSLSNSPLHF.

The V and J genes are TRBV6-2 or TRBV6-3 and TRBJ2-3, with 12 bases identical to TRBD2. CDR1 and CDR2 from the germline V gene are MNHEY and SVGEGT. The V gene end was trimmed by 5 bases and the J gene end by 2 bases; junction bases not matched to a gene: 14. The CDR3 has 19 amino acids. DNA of the CDR3: TGTGCCAGCAGTCAAACTATAAGACTAGCGGGAGCACCCACAGATACGCAGTATTTT. Translating it yields CASSQTIRLAGAPTDTQYF.

The gene calls are TRBV6-6 and TRBJ2-1; no clear D. V was trimmed by 2 bases and J by 9 bases, leaving 8 bases between them. The germline V gene has CDR1 MNHNY and CDR2 SVGAGI (reference sequence). This CDR3 is built from 12 residues. CDR3 residues: CASSYSPGEQFF. Written as DNA, the CDR3 is TGTGCCAGCAGTTACAGTCCGGGTGAGCAGTTCTTC.

This chain links TRBV7-2 with TRBJ1-1; 7 bases agree with TRBD1. The CDR3 covers 14 residues. The V and J ends lost 2 bases and 0 bases, in that order; junction bases with no gene match: 0. The germline CDR1 and CDR2 sequences are SGHTA and FQGNSA. Here the CDR3 reads CASSLRGLNTEAFF. In nucleotides, the CDR3 is TGTGCCAGCAGCTTAAGGGGGCTGAACACTGAAGCTTTCTTT.

Note on this clone: At one of its ends the junction is not consistent with the germline gene, which may arise from a read error. The J gene is TRBJ1-4, the V gene TRBV7-6; possible D gene TRBD1, 6 bases. Germline V gene data show CDR1 as SGHVS and CDR2 as FNYEAQ. The CDR3 is 15 residues long. Written as DNA, the CDR3 is TGTGCCAGCAGCTCGACAGGAAGCCTGAGTGAAAAACTGCTTTTT. Translation gives CASSSTGSLSEKLLF.

This clone was detected a few times. The chain joins TRBV6-4 to TRBJ2-2; 8 bases are a match to TRBD1. Germline V lookup: CDR1 MRHNA, CDR2 SNTAGT. There are 15 residues in the CDR3. The J segment lost 1 base and the V segment lost 2 bases, leaving 0 bases of the junction unmatched. The CDR3 DNA reads as TGTGCCAGCAGTGACGGGACAGGGAACACCGGGGAGCTGTTTTTT. Encoded protein: CASSDGTGNTGELFF.

The chain joins TRBV28 to TRBJ2-7; 8 bases are a match to TRBD1. The germline V gene encodes CDR1 MDHEN and CDR2 SYDVKM. The CDR3 runs 12 residues. The trim removed 7 bases at V and 3 bases at J, leaving 2 bases unmatched. In DNA, the CDR3 is TGTGCCAGCAAGGACAGGGACTACGAGCAGTACTTC. It specifies CASKDRDYEQYF. Using reference TRBV28 and TRBJ2-7 for the parts outside the CDR3, the full variable domain is DVKVTQSSRYLVKRTGEKVFLECVQDMDHENMFWYRQDPGLGLRLIYFSYDVKMKEKGDIPEGYSVSREKKERFSLILESASTNQTSMYLCASKDRDYEQYFGPGTRLTVT.

CDR3 protein: CSVEVTGNTEAFF. The CDR3, as DNA: TGCAGCGTTGAGGTGACAGGGAACACTGAAGCTTTCTTT. V usage is TRBV29-1 and J usage is TRBJ1-1, with a possible D match to TRBD1 (6 bases). Trimming shortened V by 3 bases and J by 1 base, and 9 bases separated the two germline ends. Looked up from germline, CDR1 is SQVTM and CDR2 is ANQGSEA. The CDR3 loop spans 13 amino acids.